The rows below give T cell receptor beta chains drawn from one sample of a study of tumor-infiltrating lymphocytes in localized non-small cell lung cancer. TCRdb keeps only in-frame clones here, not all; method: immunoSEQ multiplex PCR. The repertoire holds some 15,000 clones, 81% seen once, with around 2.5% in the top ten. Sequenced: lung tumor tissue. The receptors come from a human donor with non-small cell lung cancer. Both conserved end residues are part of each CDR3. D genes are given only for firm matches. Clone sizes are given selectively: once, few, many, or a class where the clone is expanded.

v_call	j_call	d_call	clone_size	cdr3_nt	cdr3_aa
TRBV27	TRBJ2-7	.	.	TGTGCCAGCAGTTTACGGGGAGGCGCCTACGAGCAGTACTTC	CASSLRGGAYEQYF
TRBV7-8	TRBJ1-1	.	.	TGTGCCAGCATCGAATACAGGGTGATGAACACTGAAGCTTTCTTT	CASIEYRVMNTEAFF
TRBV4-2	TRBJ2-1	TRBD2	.	TGTGCCAGCAGCCAGCTAGCGGGAGCTAACAATGAGCAGTTCTTC	CASSQLAGANNEQFF
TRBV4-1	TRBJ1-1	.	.	TGCGCCAGCAGCCCCGACAGGAAGATAACTGAAGCTTTCTTT	CASSPDRKITEAFF
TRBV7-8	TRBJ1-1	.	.	TGTGCCAGCAGCTTAGTAGGCAGGCTGAACACTGAAGCTTTCTTT	CASSLVGRLNTEAFF
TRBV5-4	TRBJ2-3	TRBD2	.	TGTGCCAGCAGCTTGGGAGGGACTAGCGCCAGCACAGATACGCAGTATTTT	CASSLGGTSASTDTQYF
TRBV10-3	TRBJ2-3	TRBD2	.	TGTGCCATCAGTCGACTAGCTAGCACAGATACGCAGTATTTT	CAISRLASTDTQYF
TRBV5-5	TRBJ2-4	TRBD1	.	TGTGCCAGCAGCCCCTACACAGGGTCGGGACAGTTTGCCAAAAACATTCAGTACTTC	CASSPYTGSGQFAKNIQYF
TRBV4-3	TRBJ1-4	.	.	TGCGCCAGCAGCCAAGATTGGGGGGTTCGGGAAAAACTGTTTTTT	CASSQDWGVREKLFF
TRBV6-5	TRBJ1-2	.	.	TGTGCCAGCGTTACTCCCGGATATGGCTACACCTTC	CASVTPGYGYTF
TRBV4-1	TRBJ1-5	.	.	TGCGCCAGCAGCCAAGATAAATGGGGCAGGGATAGCAATCAGCCCCAGCATTTT	CASSQDKWGRDSNQPQHF
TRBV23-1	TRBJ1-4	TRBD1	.	TGCGCCAGCACTCACAGGGGATTTAATGAAAAACTGTTTTTT	CASTHRGFNEKLFF
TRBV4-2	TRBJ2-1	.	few	TGTGCCAGCAGCCCGACGGCTGGCGGGTCCTACAATGAGCAGTTCTTC	CASSPTAGGSYNEQFF
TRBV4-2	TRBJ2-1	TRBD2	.	TGTGCCAGCAGCCAAGACTCTAGCGGGAGGAATGAGCAGTTCTTC	CASSQDSSGRNEQFF